This TCR beta chain is drawn from a study of shared clonotypes between healthy human individuals. The repertoire was sequenced with immunoSEQ multiplex PCR; TCRdb's copy has only in-frame clones and lacks some. The sample yields millions of clones, around 96% seen once. Naive CD8 cells comprised CD45RO-negative, CCR7-positively selected cells, excluding terminally differentiated effector memory CD45RA+ cells. This sequence originates from a man in his late teens or twenties in good health. Sequenced material: naive CD8+ T cells sorted from blood.

CDR3 bases: TGTGCCAGCAAAGGGTCAGGTCTCCGGATACTAGCGGGAGTTGGGGGGACGGCAGATACGCAGTATTTT. Protein: CASKGSGLRILAGVGGTADTQYF. The V and J genes are TRBV12-1 and TRBJ2-3; the D call of TRBD2 is as the table states it, not checked on the DNA. TRBV12-1 is recorded as a pseudogene. This CDR3 spans 23 amino acids.